This T cell receptor beta chain came from a study of blood T cell repertoires in COVID-19. About the study: There were acute and convalescent COVID-19 samples, and they came from the United States, Italy and Spain. Sample material is recorded as cDNA or gDNA derived from T cells, B-cell-depleted T cells, or PBMCs.

Generated by immunoSEQ multiplex PCR, the TCRdb table keeps only in-frame clones and is missing some. This repertoire shows fewer than 120,000 clones, around 90% found once; its top ten account for about 3%. V shed 1 base, J shed 3 bases, and the junction held 2 bases outside the gene matches. CDR1 and CDR2 (germline): SGHAT, FQNNGV. This CDR3 spans 17 amino acids. The sequence derives from a woman aged 50 to 60 with acute or convalescent COVID-19. The specimen was peripheral blood. V gene TRBV11-2 combines with J gene TRBJ2-1; TRBD2 matches at 14 bases. CDR3 region: CASSLGGLAGDYNEQFF. The CDR3 region has the DNA TGTGCCAGCAGCTTAGGGGGACTAGCGGGGGACTACAATGAGCAGTTCTTC.